The rows below give T cell receptor beta chains drawn from one sample of a study of T cell responses to AZD1222 COVID-19 vaccine. Clones were read by immunoSEQ multiplex PCR, and TCRdb kept only the in-frame ones, dropping some. Here the sample spans approximately 85,000 clones, 86% being singletons. This specimen was peripheral blood, taken on day 0 of AZD1222 vaccination. These TCRs come from an adult in good health. Each CDR3 is given with its conserved first and last residue. The order of the fields is V gene, clone size, D gene, J gene, CDR3 DNA, CDR3 protein. D genes are given only for firm matches. The size of a clone is reported for some rows only, either as once, few or many, or as a class for expanded clones.

v_gene: TRBV7-2
abundance: .
d_gene: .
j_gene: TRBJ2-7
CDR3nt: TGTGCCAGCAGCTTTTCCCGGATTAGACAATACGAGCAGTACTTC
CDR3aa: CASSFSRIRQYEQYF

v_gene: TRBV9
abundance: few
d_gene: .
j_gene: TRBJ1-1
CDR3nt: TGTGCCAGCAGCACTCGACACCTGAACACTGAAGCTTTCTTT
CDR3aa: CASSTRHLNTEAFF

v_gene: TRBV28
abundance: .
d_gene: TRBD1
j_gene: TRBJ2-1
CDR3nt: TGTGCCAGCAGTTCGGGACAGGAGTTCTACAATGAGCAGTTCTTC
CDR3aa: CASSSGQEFYNEQFF

v_gene: TRBV11-2
abundance: .
d_gene: .
j_gene: TRBJ1-3
CDR3nt: TGTGCCAGCAGCTTAGGGCTCTCTGGAAACACCATATATTTT
CDR3aa: CASSLGLSGNTIYF

v_gene: TRBV29-1
abundance: .
d_gene: TRBD1
j_gene: TRBJ1-2
CDR3nt: TGCAGCGTGAGAACAGGGGGTGAATGGACTGACTATGGCTACACCTTC
CDR3aa: CSVRTGGEWTDYGYTF

v_gene: TRBV28
abundance: few
d_gene: TRBD2
j_gene: TRBJ2-3
CDR3nt: TGTGCCAGCAGTTTAGGCGGGGGGGCCACAGATACGCAGTATTTT
CDR3aa: CASSLGGGATDTQYF

v_gene: TRBV11-2
abundance: .
d_gene: .
j_gene: TRBJ2-1
CDR3nt: TGTGCCAGCGCCCCTAAGGGAGAACTGGACAATGAGCAGTTCTTC
CDR3aa: CASAPKGELDNEQFF

v_gene: TRBV10-3
abundance: once
d_gene: TRBD1
j_gene: TRBJ1-3
CDR3nt: TGTGCCATCAGTGGACAGGGGACTGGAAACACCATATATTTT
CDR3aa: CAISGQGTGNTIYF

v_gene: TRBV5-1
abundance: .
d_gene: TRBD1
j_gene: TRBJ1-1
CDR3nt: TGCGCCAGCAGTGGACAGGAGAACACTGAAGCTTTCTTT
CDR3aa: CASSGQENTEAFF

v_gene: TRBV3-1/TRBV3-2
abundance: .
d_gene: .
j_gene: TRBJ2-1
CDR3nt: TGTGCCAGCAGCCCGGAAATCGTTAGGGGTTGGACAAGTTCCTACAATGAGCAGTTCTTC
CDR3aa: CASSPEIVRGWTSSYNEQFF

v_gene: TRBV19
abundance: .
d_gene: .
j_gene: TRBJ2-7
CDR3nt: TGTGCCAGTAGTATGTCACCCCGGGAGCAGTACTTC
CDR3aa: CASSMSPREQYF

v_gene: TRBV19
abundance: .
d_gene: .
j_gene: TRBJ1-3
CDR3nt: TGTGCCAGTAGTATTTCGGCAGCTTCTGGAAACACCATATATTTT
CDR3aa: CASSISAASGNTIYF

v_gene: TRBV7-2
abundance: few
d_gene: .
j_gene: TRBJ1-2
CDR3nt: TGTGCCAGCATACGACCGACTTTTCAGAACTATGGCTACACCTTC
CDR3aa: CASIRPTFQNYGYTF

v_gene: TRBV7-9
abundance: .
d_gene: TRBD1
j_gene: TRBJ2-5
CDR3nt: TGTGCCAGCAGCAGATTCGGGACAGAAGAGACCCAGTACTTC
CDR3aa: CASSRFGTEETQYF

v_gene: TRBV28
abundance: .
d_gene: TRBD1
j_gene: TRBJ1-6
CDR3nt: TGTGCCAGCAGAAACTTGCCGGGACAGGGAGGGTCACCCCTCCACTTT
CDR3aa: CASRNLPGQGGSPLHF

v_gene: TRBV3-1/TRBV3-2
abundance: .
d_gene: TRBD2
j_gene: TRBJ2-2
CDR3nt: TGTGCCAGCAGCCAAGGACCGGGAGGGCCGTCCGGGGAGCTGTTTTTT
CDR3aa: CASSQGPGGPSGELFF

v_gene: TRBV5-1
abundance: .
d_gene: .
j_gene: TRBJ1-3
CDR3nt: TGCGCCAGCAGCTTGGTGACCGGGGCAGGAAACACCATATATTTT
CDR3aa: CASSLVTGAGNTIYF

v_gene: TRBV5-1
abundance: .
d_gene: .
j_gene: TRBJ1-1
CDR3nt: TGCGCCAGCAGCTTGGGTGGTGAAGCTTTCTTT
CDR3aa: CASSLGGEAFF